One and the same sample provided the 15 T cell receptor beta chains below, sequenced in a study of CD8 T cells in ankylosing spondylitis. TCRdb independently ran MiXCR on the 5' RACE reads; one entry per CDR3 protein. The sample yields approximately 260,000 distinct CDR3 sequences, over 15% seen once. Input material: blood, either unsorted or a sorted T cell fraction (not recorded which). Receptors originate from a male donor with ankylosing spondylitis or in good health (not recorded which).

There are many counts of this clonotype. The rearrangement uses TRBV29-1 and TRBJ2-3; TRBD2 agrees at 11 bases. The ends lost 7 bases at V and 2 bases at J; junction bases unmatched: 11. CDR1 is SQVTM and CDR2 is ANQGSEA in the germline V gene. The CDR3 contains 16 residues. The CDR3 protein is CSAVGTSGTYTDTQYF. Written as DNA, the CDR3 is TGCAGCGCTGTCGGGACTAGCGGAACCTACACAGATACGCAGTATTTT.

This clonotype was picked up a small number of times. The chain has TRBV29-1 and TRBJ2-3; 11 nucleotides match TRBD2. Losses at the gene ends were 5 bases for V and 6 bases for J; bases not matched to a gene: 16. The CDR3 is made up of 17 amino acids. CDR1 and CDR2 from the germline V gene are SQVTM and ANQGSEA. The DNA of the CDR3 is TGCAGCGTTCTTCCGGGACTAGCGGTCGAGGGCCCCGATACGCAGTATTTT. Encoded protein: CSVLPGLAVEGPDTQYF.

The gene calls are TRBV7-3 and TRBJ2-3; D is unresolved. Trimming removed 8 bases from V and 2 bases from J, with 8 bases in between. The CDR3 consists of 12 residues. In germline, CDR1 is SGHTA, CDR2 FQGTGA. This CDR3 reads CASGFTTDTQYF. CDR3 nucleotide sequence: TGTGCCAGCGGATTCACCACAGATACGCAGTATTTT.

The V and J genes are TRBV29-1 and TRBJ2-2, with 10 positions matching TRBD2. CDR3 length: 14 amino acids. The germline V gene encodes CDR1 SQVTM and CDR2 ANQGSEA. Trimming took 2 bases from V and 6 from J; bases not matched to a gene: 3. DNA of the CDR3: TGCAGCGTTGAAAGGGGACTAGCGTCCGGGGAGCTGTTTTTT. Translated, it gives CSVERGLASGELFF.

The genes are TRBV29-1 and TRBJ2-7; the D gene is possibly TRBD1 (5 bases). Per the germline V gene, CDR1 is SQVTM and CDR2 is ANQGSEA. Trimming took 5 bases from V and 1 from J, leaving 12 bases between them. The CDR3 sequence is 13 residues long. CDR3 residues: CSVWGGSSYEQYF. Written as DNA, the CDR3 is TGCAGCGTTTGGGGCGGTTCTTCCTACGAGCAGTACTTC.

The chain couples TRBV20-1 to TRBJ2-3; TRBD2 agrees at 10 bases. Germline lookup yields CDR1 DFQATT and CDR2 SNEGSKA (reference sequence). The V gene end was trimmed by 5 bases and the J gene end by 4 bases; junction bases not matched to a gene: 9. CDR3 size: 15 residues. The CDR3: CSALPPAGGADTQYF. CDR3 in DNA: TGCAGTGCTCTCCCTCCAGCGGGGGGGGCAGATACGCAGTATTTT.

The sample holds a few counts of this clonotype. This chain joins TRBV5-1 and TRBJ2-7; the D is unclear. Trimming cost V 4 bases and J 2 bases, with 7 bases left between them. The CDR3 length is 12 residues. Germline loops: CDR1 SGHRS, CDR2 YFSETQ. CDR3 protein: CASSTVPYEQYF. CDR3 sequence (DNA): TGCGCCAGCAGCACGGTCCCCTACGAGCAGTACTTC.

The chain couples TRBV7-9 to TRBJ1-4; D ambiguous. V lost 5 bases to trimming and J lost 0 bases, with 7 bases between them. The CDR3 length is 14 residues. Germline assignment: CDR1 SEHNR and CDR2 FQNEAQ (reference sequence). Here the CDR3 reads CASSRGATNEKLFF. The CDR3 coding sequence is TGTGCCAGCAGCCGCGGGGCAACTAATGAAAAACTGTTTTTT.

This clonotype was observed a handful of times. The V call is TRBV28, the J call TRBJ2-1; 7 positions agree with TRBD2. CDR1 is MDHEN and CDR2 is SYDVKM in the germline V gene. CDR3 size: 16 residues. The junction had 3 bases not matched to a gene; V was cut back by 1 base and J by 0 bases. CDR3 sequence: CASSLFASGSYNEQFF. CDR3 nucleotides: TGTGCCAGCAGTTTATTCGCTAGCGGCTCCTACAATGAGCAGTTCTTC. Together with reference TRBV28 and TRBJ2-1, the CDR3 gives the full variable domain: DVKVTQSSRYLVKRTGEKVFLECVQDMDHENMFWYRQDPGLGLRLIYFSYDVKMKEKGDIPEGYSVSREKKERFSLILESASTNQTSMYLCASSLFASGSYNEQFFGPGTRLTVL.

The V and J genes are TRBV4-2 and TRBJ1-1, with D perhaps matching TRBD1 (5 bases). Germline lookup yields CDR1 LGHNA and CDR2 YNFKEQ. V lost 3 bases to trimming and J lost 3 bases, with 14 bases between them. This CDR3 has 15 amino acids. The CDR3 protein is CASSHPLGGDTEAFF. Here the CDR3 DNA reads TGTGCCAGCAGCCACCCCCTTGGGGGGGACACTGAAGCTTTCTTT.

This clonotype was observed a handful of times. The rearrangement uses TRBV4-2 and TRBJ2-7; 7 bases match TRBD2. The germline V gene encodes CDR1 LGHNA and CDR2 YNFKEQ. The CDR3 length is 15 residues. The V and J ends lost 8 bases and 2 bases, in that order; junction bases with no gene match: 12. CDR3 in amino acids: CASRPLSGAAYEQYF. In nucleotides, the CDR3 is TGTGCCAGCCGACCTTTGAGCGGGGCCGCCTACGAGCAGTACTTC.

This clonotype was observed at least ten times. This chain links TRBV5-1 with TRBJ2-1, with 13 bases fitting TRBD2. Germline trimming cut 4 bases from V and 6 bases from J; bases unmatched to any gene: 7. CDR3 size: 16 residues. Germline V gene data show CDR1 as SGHRS and CDR2 as YFSETQ. CDR3 region: CASSPPGLAGFNEQFF. CDR3 nucleotide sequence: TGCGCCAGCAGCCCACCGGGACTAGCGGGATTCAATGAGCAGTTCTTC. The full variable domain, completed using reference TRBV5-1 and TRBJ2-1, is KAGVTQTPRYLIKTRGQQVTLSCSPISGHRSVSWYQQTPGQGLQFLFEYFSETQRNKGNFPGRFSGRQFSNSRSEMNVSTLELGDSALYLCASSPPGLAGFNEQFFGPGTRLTVL.

This chain uses TRBV4-1 with TRBJ2-2; 7 nucleotides align to TRBD2. This CDR3 contains 16 residues. Germline loops: CDR1 MGHRA, CDR2 YSYEKL. Trimming cost V 3 bases and J 4 bases; bases outside gene matches: 8. The CDR3 coding sequence is TGCGCCAGCAGCCACGACCCCGGGACTACCACCGGGGAGCTGTTTTTT. Protein sequence: CASSHDPGTTTGELFF.

This clonotype occurred many times. The V call is TRBV9, the J call TRBJ2-1; tentative D call: TRBD2 (5 bases). V was trimmed by 4 bases and J by 0 bases, leaving 14 bases between them. Germline V gives CDR1 SGDLS, CDR2 YYNGEE. The CDR3 length is 16 residues. CDR3: CASSSSSGSSYNEQFF. Here the CDR3 DNA reads TGTGCCAGCAGCTCATCGAGCGGTAGCTCCTACAATGAGCAGTTCTTC. The full variable domain, completed using reference TRBV9 and TRBJ2-1, is DSGVTQTPKHLITATGQRVTLRCSPRSGDLSVYWYQQSLDQGLQFLIQYYNGEERAKGNILERFSAQQFPDLHSELNLSSLELGDSALYFCASSSSSGSSYNEQFFGPGTRLTVL.

This clonotype was counted many times. This chain links TRBV5-1 with TRBJ2-3, with D maybe TRBD2 (5 bases). The CDR3 sequence is 15 residues long. Trimming removed 2 bases from V and 1 base from J, with 11 bases in between. Germline lookup yields CDR1 SGHRS and CDR2 YFSETQ. The CDR3 is CASSFEGWGTDTQYF. In DNA, the CDR3 is TGCGCCAGCAGCTTCGAGGGTTGGGGCACAGATACGCAGTATTTT.